A single sample is the source of the 5 T cell receptor beta chains below, sequenced in a study of T-cell memory formation after mild COVID-19. Each CDR3 protein gets one entry after TCRdb re-called the 5' RACE reads with MiXCR. This table has approximately 440,000 distinct CDR3 sequences, around 20% appearing once. Specimen: PBMCs or a T cell subset sorted from them (not recorded which). The source is an adult woman who had mild COVID-19 (a few samples of this study predate the infection). Cell type and time point are not known.

At least ten counts were recorded for this clonotype. V is TRBV20-1 and J is TRBJ2-3; TRBD2 aligns across 9 bases. Trimming removed 2 bases from V and 1 base from J; junction bases left unmatched: 1. Germline V gene sequence: CDR1 DFQATT, CDR2 SNEGSKA (reference sequence). This CDR3 contains 14 residues. DNA of the CDR3: TGCAGTGCTAGATTAGCGGGGGGCACAGATACGCAGTATTTT. This gives the protein CSARLAGGTDTQYF.

This clonotype occurred many times. This chain connects TRBV7-8 to TRBJ2-5; 12 nucleotides agree with TRBD2. The ends lost 5 bases at V and 5 bases at J; junction bases unmatched: 6. The CDR3 runs to 15 residues. CDR1 is SGHVS, CDR2 FQNEAQ, per germline. The CDR3, as DNA: TGTGCCAGCAGCCCTAGCGGGAGGGCCAGGGAGACCCAGTACTTC. Its protein product is CASSPSGRARETQYF.

This clonotype was picked up a small number of times. The chain employs TRBV12-3 or TRBV12-4 and TRBJ2-5; D is uncertain. With 5 bases removed from V and 5 bases from J, the gap between germline ends came to 15 bases. The CDR3 length is 14 residues. This chain's CDR3 is CASSPYGRLETQYF. CDR3 DNA sequence: TGTGCCAGCAGTCCGTACGGCCGCCTGGAGACCCAGTACTTC.

The chain carries TRBV5-1 and TRBJ2-7; perhaps TRBD2 as D (6 bases). The CDR3 has 15 amino acids. Germline CDR1 reads SGHRS; CDR2 reads YFSETQ. The V end lost 7 bases, the J end lost 3 bases, and 20 bases lay between the germline ends. As DNA, the CDR3 is TGCGCCAGCCGGGACTTTGGGACGTGGGGCTACGAGCAGTACTTC. Encoded protein: CASRDFGTWGYEQYF.

In its sample, this clonotype was seen a few times. The chain uses TRBV5-1 and TRBJ2-7, with TRBD1 identical over 9 bases. J lost 3 bases, V lost 3 bases, and 10 bases had no gene match. CDR1 and CDR2 from the germline V gene are SGHRS and YFSETQ. The CDR3 is 16 residues long. The CDR3 reads CASSSGQGSTIYEQYF. DNA for the CDR3: TGCGCCAGCAGCTCCGGACAGGGGTCAACAATCTACGAGCAGTACTTC. The full variable domain, completed using reference TRBV5-1 and TRBJ2-7, is KAGVTQTPRYLIKTRGQQVTLSCSPISGHRSVSWYQQTPGQGLQFLFEYFSETQRNKGNFPGRFSGRQFSNSRSEMNVSTLELGDSALYLCASSSGQGSTIYEQYFGPGTRLTVT.